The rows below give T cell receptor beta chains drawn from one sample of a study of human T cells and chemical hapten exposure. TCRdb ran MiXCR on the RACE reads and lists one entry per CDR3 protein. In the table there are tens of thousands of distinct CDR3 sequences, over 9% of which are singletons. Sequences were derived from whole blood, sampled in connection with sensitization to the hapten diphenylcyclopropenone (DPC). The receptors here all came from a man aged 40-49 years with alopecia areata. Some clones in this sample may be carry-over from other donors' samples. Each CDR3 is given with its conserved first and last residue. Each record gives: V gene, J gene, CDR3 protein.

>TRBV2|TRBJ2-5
CASTILGSGETQYF
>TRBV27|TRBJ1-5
CASSPDRSGQPQHF
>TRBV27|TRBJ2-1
CASSHLVGTAFNEQFF
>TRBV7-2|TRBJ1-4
CASSLYLPGNGDEKLFF
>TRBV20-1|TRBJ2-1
CSATGTSGSYEQFF
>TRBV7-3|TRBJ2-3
CASSLATITDTQYF
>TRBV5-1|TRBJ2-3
CASSNPSALPDTQYF
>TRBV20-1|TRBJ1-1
CSALLPGVRSTEAFF
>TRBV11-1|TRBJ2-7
CASSLGSYSYEQYF
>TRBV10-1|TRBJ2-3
CASSDGGALDTQYF
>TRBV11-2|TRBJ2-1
CASSLALAGSGNEQFF
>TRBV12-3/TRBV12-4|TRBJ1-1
CASGNPGQGRHTEAFF
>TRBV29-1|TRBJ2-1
CSVSGTSGEGRQFF
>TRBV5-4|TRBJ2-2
CASSLFFLRGHRELFF
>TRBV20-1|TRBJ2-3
CSARGSPLDTQYF
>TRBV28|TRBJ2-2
CASIKTGVAQDTGELFF
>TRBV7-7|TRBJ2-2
CASSLERGNTGELFF
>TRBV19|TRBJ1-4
CASSISGGLPGKLFF
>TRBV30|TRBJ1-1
CAWSTRALRYTEAFF
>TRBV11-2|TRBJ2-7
CASSLDASAYPLEQYF
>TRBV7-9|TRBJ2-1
CASSPTSGSSYNEQFF
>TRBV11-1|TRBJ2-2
CASCWGWNTGELFF
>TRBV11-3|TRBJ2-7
CASSSGTSGNEQYF
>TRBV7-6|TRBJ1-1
CASSLGASMNTEAFF
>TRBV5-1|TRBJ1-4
CASSLEQGPGEKLFF